The source of this TCR beta chain is a study of OX40 agonist ivuxolimab in advanced cancers. Across the whole study: The dose-escalation group included hepatocellular carcinoma, melanoma, renal cell carcinoma and head and neck cancer.

From germline, CDR1 is MNHNY and CDR2 SVGAGI (reference sequence). V dropped 0 bases and J dropped 5 bases, with 7 bases sitting between them. The CDR3 consists of 13 residues. This clone has a handful of counts. The antigen is not known. Sequencing was performed with immunoSEQ multiplex PCR; in TCRdb, only in-frame clones are kept and a portion is missing. The table shows about 69,000 clones, with nearly 90% occurring only once. Broader study findings: CD4+ and CD8+ blood T cells expanded clonally by week 6 at 0.1 to 3.0 mg/kg.

The rearrangement links TRBV6-6 to TRBJ1-1, with no clear D. This sequence was found in an adult with an advanced solid tumor such as melanoma, head and neck, liver or kidney cancer. The sequencing here drew on CD4+ or CD8+ T cells sorted from blood, taken in a trial of the OX40 agonist ivuxolimab. CDR3 loop: CASSYSVRTEAFF. CDR3 coding DNA: TGTGCCAGCAGTTACTCGGTCAGAACTGAAGCTTTCTTT.